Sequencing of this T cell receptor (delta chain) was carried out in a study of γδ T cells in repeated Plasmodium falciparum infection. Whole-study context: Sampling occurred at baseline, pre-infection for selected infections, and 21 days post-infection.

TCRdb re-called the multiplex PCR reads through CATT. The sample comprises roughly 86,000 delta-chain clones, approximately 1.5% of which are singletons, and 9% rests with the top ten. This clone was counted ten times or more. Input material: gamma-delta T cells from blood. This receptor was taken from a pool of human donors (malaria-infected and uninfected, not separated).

The CDR3 DNA reads TGTGCTCTTGGGGAAATTTCTTCGTACTGGGGGATACGCGGGTGGGAGACCGATAAACTCATCTTT. Protein product: CALGEISSYWGIRGWETDKLIF. The V call is TRDV1, the J call TRDJ1; 13 bases are a match to TRDD3. CDR3 length: 22 amino acids. Germline V gene data show CDR1 as TSWWSYY and CDR2 as QGS. V was pared by 2 bases and J by 2 bases, with 20 bases of the junction left unmatched.